These T cell receptor beta chains were read from a single sample in a study of shared clonotypes between healthy human individuals. The method was immunoSEQ multiplex PCR; TCRdb's version includes in-frame clones alone and lacks a portion of them. The data contain about 490,000 clones, around three quarters of them singletons. Sequencing used PBMCs. The source of these receptors is a woman aged 40 to 50 in good health. Some clones in this sample may be carry-over from other donors' samples. Both conserved end residues are part of each CDR3. The D gene is left open where the match is weak. Only some rows state a clone size, as once, few, many or a class for expanded clones.

V: TRBV18
J: TRBJ1-3
D: -
size: few
CDR3: CASSPSAPSSGNTIYF

V: TRBV6-1
J: TRBJ2-7
D: TRBD2
size: -
CDR3: CASSEFVGRDYEQYF

V: TRBV19
J: TRBJ1-2
D: -
size: -
CDR3: CASSIGRENHGYTF

V: TRBV7-9
J: TRBJ2-3
D: TRBD2
size: -
CDR3: CASRPGTIIDTQYF

V: TRBV4-1
J: TRBJ1-1
D: -
size: -
CDR3: CASSQDGGPTEAFF

V: TRBV7-3
J: TRBJ2-3
D: TRBD2
size: once
CDR3: CASSPRPGVAGVIDTQYF

V: TRBV19
J: TRBJ2-5
D: -
size: -
CDR3: CASSIGQSQETQYF

V: TRBV4-1
J: TRBJ1-4
D: -
size: -
CDR3: CASSQGGRLTEKLFF

V: TRBV5-4
J: TRBJ1-2
D: -
size: -
CDR3: CASSFRDVRSGYTF

V: TRBV6-5
J: TRBJ2-1
D: -
size: -
CDR3: CASSYLQGHEQFF

V: TRBV5-1
J: TRBJ2-5
D: -
size: -
CDR3: CASSDEEAQYF

V: TRBV19
J: TRBJ2-1
D: TRBD2
size: -
CDR3: CASSSRTSGRASVRNEQFF